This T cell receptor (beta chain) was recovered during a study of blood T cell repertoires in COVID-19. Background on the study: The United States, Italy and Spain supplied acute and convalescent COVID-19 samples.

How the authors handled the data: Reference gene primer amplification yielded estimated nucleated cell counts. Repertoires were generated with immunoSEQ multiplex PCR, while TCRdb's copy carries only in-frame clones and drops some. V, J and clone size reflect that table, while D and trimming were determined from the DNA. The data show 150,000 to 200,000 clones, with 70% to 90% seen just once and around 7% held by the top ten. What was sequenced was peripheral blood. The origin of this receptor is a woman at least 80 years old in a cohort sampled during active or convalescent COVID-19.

The CDR3 is CASSDVPGNTIYF. The CDR3 DNA reads TGTGCCAGCAGTGACGTCCCTGGAAACACCATATATTTT. The rearrangement links TRBV2 to TRBJ1-3, with unresolved D. V lost 3 bases and J lost 2, with 5 bases in between. Germline CDR1 SNHLY, CDR2 FYNNEI. CDR3 length: 13 amino acids. Filled out from reference TRBV2 and TRBJ1-3, the complete variable domain reads EPEVTQTPSHQVTQMGQEVILRCVPISNHLYFYWYRQILGQKVEFLVSFYNNEISEKSEIFDDQFSVERPDGSNFTLKIRSTKLEDSAMYFCASSDVPGNTIYFGEGSWLTVV.